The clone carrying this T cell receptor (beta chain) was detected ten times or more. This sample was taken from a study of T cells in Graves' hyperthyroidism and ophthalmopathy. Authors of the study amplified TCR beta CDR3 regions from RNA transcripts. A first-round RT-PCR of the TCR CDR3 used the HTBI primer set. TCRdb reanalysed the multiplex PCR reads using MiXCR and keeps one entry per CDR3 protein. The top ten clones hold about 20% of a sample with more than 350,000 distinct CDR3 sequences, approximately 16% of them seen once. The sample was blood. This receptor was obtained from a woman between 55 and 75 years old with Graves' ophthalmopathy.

CDR3 DNA: TGTGCCAGCAGCCAAGACGCACCCCACGAGCAGTACTTC. Translation: CASSQDAPHEQYF. The V gene is TRBV4-2, the J gene TRBJ2-7, with D hard to call. The CDR3 is 13 amino acids. Trimming took off 0 bases at V and 5 bases at J, with 8 bases between the two ends. Per germline, CDR1 LGHNA and CDR2 YNFKEQ.